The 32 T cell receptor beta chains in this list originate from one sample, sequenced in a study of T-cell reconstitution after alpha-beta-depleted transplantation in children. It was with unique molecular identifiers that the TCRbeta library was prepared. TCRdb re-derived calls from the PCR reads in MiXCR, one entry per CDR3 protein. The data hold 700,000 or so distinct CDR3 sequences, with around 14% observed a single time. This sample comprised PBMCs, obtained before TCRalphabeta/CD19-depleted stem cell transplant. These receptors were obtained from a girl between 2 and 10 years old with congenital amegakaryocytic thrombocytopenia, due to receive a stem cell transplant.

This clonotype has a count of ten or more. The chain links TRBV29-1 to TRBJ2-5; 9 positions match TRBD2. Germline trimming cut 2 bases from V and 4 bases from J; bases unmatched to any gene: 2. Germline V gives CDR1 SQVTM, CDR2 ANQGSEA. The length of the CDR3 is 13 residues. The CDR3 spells CSVESSGVETQYF. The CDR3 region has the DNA TGCAGCGTTGAATCTAGCGGGGTAGAGACCCAGTACTTC.

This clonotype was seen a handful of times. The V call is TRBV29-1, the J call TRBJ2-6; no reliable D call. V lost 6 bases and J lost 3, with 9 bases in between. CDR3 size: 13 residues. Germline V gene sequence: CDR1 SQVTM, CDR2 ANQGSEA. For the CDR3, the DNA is TGCAGCGTCGGAATAGGTGGGGCCAACGTCCTGACTTTC. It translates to CSVGIGGANVLTF.

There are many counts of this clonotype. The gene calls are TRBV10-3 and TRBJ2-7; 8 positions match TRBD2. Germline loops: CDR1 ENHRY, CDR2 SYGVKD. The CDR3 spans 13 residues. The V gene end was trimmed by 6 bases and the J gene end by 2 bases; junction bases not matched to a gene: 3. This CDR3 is CAIRGTSPYEQYF. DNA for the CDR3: TGTGCCATCAGGGGGACTAGTCCCTACGAGCAGTACTTC.

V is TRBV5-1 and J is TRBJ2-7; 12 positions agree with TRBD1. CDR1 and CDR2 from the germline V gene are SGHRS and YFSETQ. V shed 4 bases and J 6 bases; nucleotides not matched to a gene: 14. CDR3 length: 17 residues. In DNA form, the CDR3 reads TGCGCCAGCAGCCCTGGAGAGCCGGGACAGGGGGCTTTCGAGCAGTACTTC. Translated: CASSPGEPGQGAFEQYF.

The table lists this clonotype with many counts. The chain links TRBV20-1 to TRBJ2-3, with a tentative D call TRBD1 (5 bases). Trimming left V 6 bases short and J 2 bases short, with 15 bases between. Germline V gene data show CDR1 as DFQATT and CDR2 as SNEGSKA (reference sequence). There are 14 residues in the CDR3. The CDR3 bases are TGCAGTGCCAAACCCGGACACCCCACAGATACGCAGTATTTT. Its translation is CSAKPGHPTDTQYF.

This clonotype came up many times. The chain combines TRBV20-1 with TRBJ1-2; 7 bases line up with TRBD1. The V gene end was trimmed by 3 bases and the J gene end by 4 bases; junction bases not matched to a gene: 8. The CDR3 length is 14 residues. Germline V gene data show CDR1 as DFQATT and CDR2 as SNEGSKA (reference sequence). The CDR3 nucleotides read TGCAGTGCTAGGCAGGGGGGCATTGGCTATGGCTACACCTTC. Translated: CSARQGGIGYGYTF.

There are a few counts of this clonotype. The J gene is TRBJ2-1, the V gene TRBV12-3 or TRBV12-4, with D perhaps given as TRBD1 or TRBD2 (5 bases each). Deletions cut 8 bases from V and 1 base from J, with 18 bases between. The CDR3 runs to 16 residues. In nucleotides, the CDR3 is TGTGCCAGCGGTCTAGGGGCGAGAGGGTCCTACAATGAGCAGTTCTTC. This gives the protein CASGLGARGSYNEQFF.

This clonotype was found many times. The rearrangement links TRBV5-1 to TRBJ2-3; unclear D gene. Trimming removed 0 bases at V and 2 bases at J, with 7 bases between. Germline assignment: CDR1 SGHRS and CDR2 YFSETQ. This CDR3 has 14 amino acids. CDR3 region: CASSLDGNTDTQYF. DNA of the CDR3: TGCGCCAGCAGCTTGGACGGAAACACAGATACGCAGTATTTT.

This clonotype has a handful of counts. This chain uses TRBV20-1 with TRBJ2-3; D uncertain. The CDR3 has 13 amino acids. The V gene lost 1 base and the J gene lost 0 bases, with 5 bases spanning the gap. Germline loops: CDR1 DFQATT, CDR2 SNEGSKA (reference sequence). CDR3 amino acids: CSARVTSTDTQYF. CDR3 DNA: TGCAGTGCTAGAGTAACCAGCACAGATACGCAGTATTTT.

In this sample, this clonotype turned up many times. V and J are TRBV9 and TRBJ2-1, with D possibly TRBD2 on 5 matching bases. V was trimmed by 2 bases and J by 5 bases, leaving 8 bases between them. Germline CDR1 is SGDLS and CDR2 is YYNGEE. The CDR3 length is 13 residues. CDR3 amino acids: CASSVYGDNEQFF. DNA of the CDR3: TGTGCCAGCAGCGTTTACGGGGACAATGAGCAGTTCTTC.

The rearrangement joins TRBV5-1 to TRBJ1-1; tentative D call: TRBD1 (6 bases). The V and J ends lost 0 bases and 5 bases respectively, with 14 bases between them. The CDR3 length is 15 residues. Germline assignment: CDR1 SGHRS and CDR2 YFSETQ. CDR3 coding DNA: TGCGCCAGCAGCTTGGGGTCGGGGGCAGGGACTGAAGCTTTCTTT. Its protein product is CASSLGSGAGTEAFF.

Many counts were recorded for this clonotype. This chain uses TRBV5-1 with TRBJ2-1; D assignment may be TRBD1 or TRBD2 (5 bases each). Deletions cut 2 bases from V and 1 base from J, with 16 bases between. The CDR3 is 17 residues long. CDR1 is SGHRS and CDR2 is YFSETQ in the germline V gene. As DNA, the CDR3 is TGCGCCAGCAGCTTAAACCGGGACGCGATATCCTACAATGAGCAGTTCTTC. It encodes CASSLNRDAISYNEQFF.

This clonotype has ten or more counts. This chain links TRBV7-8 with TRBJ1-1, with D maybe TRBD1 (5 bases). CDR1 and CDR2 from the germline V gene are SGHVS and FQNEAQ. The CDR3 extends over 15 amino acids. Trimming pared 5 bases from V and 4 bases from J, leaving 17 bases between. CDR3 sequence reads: CASSPTYGAVTEAFF. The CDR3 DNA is TGTGCCAGCAGCCCCACGTACGGGGCCGTCACTGAAGCTTTCTTT.

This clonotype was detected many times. CDR3 sequence reads: CSVHSPTGLNQPQHF. CDR3 nucleotides: TGCAGCGTTCACTCACCGACAGGGTTAAATCAGCCCCAGCATTTT. V gene TRBV29-1 combines with J gene TRBJ1-5, with 7 bases identical to TRBD1. J lost 4 bases, V lost 5 bases, and 11 bases had no gene match. Looked up from germline, CDR1 is SQVTM and CDR2 is ANQGSEA. This CDR3 is built from 15 residues.

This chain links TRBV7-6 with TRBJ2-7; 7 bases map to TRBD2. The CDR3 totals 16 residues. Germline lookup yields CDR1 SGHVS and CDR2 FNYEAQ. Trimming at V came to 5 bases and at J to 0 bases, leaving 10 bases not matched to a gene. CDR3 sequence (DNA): TGTGCCAGCAGCCCACATAGCGGGCTGAGCTCCTACGAGCAGTACTTC. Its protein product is CASSPHSGLSSYEQYF. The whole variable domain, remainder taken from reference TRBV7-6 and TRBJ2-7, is GAGVSQSPRYKVTKRGQDVALRCDPISGHVSLYWYRQALGQGPEFLTYFNYEAQQDKSGLPNDRFSAERPEGSISTLTIQRTEQRDSAMYRCASSPHSGLSSYEQYFGPGTRLTVT.

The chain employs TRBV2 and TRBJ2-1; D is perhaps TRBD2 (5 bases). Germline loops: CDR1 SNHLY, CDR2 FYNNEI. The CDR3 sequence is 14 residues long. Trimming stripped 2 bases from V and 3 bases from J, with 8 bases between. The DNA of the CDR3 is TGTGCCAGCAGTGAAACCCGGGACTACAATGAGCAGTTCTTC. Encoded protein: CASSETRDYNEQFF.

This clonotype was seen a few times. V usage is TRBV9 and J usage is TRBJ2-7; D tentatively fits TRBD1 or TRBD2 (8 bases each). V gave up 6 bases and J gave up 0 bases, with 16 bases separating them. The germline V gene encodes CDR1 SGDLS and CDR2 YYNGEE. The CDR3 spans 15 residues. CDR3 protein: CASNGGDRFSYEQYF. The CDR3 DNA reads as TGTGCCAGCAACGGGGGGGACAGGTTCTCCTACGAGCAGTACTTC.

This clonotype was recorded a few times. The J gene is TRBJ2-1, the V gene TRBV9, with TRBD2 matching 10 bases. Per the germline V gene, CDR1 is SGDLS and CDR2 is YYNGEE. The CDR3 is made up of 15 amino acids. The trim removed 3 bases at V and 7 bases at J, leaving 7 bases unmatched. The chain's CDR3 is CASSARLAGSNEQFF. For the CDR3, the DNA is TGTGCCAGCAGCGCTCGACTAGCGGGCAGTAATGAGCAGTTCTTC.

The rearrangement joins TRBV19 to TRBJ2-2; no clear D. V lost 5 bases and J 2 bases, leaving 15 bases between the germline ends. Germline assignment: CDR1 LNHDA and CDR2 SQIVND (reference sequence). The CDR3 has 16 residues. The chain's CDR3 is CASSANGWVNTGELFF. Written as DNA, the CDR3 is TGTGCCAGTAGTGCGAACGGCTGGGTTAACACCGGGGAGCTGTTTTTT.

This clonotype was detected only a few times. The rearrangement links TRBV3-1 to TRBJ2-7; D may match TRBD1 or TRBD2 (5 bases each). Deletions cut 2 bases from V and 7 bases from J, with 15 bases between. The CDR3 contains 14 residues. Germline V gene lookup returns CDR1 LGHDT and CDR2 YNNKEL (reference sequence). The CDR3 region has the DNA TGTGCCAGCAGCCAAAATAGGGGAGTGGAAGAGCAGTACTTC. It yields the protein CASSQNRGVEEQYF.

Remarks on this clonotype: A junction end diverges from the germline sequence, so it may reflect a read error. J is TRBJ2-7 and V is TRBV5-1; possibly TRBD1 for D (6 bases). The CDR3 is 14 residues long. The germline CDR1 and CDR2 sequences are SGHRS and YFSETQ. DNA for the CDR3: TGCGCCAGCAGCCTCGCCAGGGGTTCCTACGGGCAGTACTTC. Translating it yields CASSLARGSYGQYF.

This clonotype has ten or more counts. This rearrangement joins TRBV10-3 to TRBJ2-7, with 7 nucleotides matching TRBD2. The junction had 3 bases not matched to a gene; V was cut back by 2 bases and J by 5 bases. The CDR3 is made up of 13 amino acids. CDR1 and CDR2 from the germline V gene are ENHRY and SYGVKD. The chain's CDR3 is CAISEREVHEQYF. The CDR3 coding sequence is TGTGCCATCAGTGAGCGGGAGGTCCACGAGCAGTACTTC.

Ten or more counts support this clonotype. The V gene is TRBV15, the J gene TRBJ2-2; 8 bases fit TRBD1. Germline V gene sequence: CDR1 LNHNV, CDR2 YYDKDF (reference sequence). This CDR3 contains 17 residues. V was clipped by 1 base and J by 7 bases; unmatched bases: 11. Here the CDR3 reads CATSRVKGTGLLGELFF. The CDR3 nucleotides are TGTGCCACCAGCAGAGTTAAAGGGACAGGCCTCCTCGGGGAGCTGTTTTTT. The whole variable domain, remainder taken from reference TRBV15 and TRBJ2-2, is DAMVIQNPRYQVTQFGKPVTLSCSQTLNHNVMYWYQQKSSQAPKLLFHYYDKDFNNEADTPDNFQSRRPNTSFCFLDIRSPGLGDTAMYLCATSRVKGTGLLGELFFGEGSRLTVL.

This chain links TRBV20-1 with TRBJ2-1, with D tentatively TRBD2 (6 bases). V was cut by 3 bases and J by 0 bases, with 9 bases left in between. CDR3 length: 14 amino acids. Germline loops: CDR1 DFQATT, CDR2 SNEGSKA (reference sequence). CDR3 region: CSARSRDSYNEQFF. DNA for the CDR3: TGCAGTGCTAGGTCGCGGGACTCCTACAATGAGCAGTTCTTC.

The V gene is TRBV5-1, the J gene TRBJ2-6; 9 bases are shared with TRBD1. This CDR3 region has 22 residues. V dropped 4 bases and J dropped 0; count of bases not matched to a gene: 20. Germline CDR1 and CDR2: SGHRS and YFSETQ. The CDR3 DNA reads TGCGCCAGCAGCCCCGGACAGGGGCTAATCTCTCCCATTTACTCTGGGGCCAACGTCCTGACTTTC. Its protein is CASSPGQGLISPIYSGANVLTF.

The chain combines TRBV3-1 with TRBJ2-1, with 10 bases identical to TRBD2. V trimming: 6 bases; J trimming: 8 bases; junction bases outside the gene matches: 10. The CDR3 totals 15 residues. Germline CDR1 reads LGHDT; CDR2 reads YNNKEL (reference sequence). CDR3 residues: CASSYGRLAGYEQFF. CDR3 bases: TGTGCCAGCAGTTACGGACGACTAGCGGGCTATGAGCAGTTCTTC.

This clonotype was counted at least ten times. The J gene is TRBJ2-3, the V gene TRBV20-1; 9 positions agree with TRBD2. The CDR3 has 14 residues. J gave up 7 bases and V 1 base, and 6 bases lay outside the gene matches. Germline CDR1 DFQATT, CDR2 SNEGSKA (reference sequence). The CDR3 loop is CSARVAGVRNTQYF. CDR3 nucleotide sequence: TGCAGTGCTAGAGTAGCGGGAGTGAGAAATACGCAGTATTTT.

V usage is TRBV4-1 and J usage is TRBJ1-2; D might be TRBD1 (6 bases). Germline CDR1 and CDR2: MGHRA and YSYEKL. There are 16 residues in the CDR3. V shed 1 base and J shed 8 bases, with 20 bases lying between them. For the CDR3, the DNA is TGCGCCAGCAGCCAAGGACTCTGGACAGTCCTCGGGGGCTACACCTTC. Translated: CASSQGLWTVLGGYTF.

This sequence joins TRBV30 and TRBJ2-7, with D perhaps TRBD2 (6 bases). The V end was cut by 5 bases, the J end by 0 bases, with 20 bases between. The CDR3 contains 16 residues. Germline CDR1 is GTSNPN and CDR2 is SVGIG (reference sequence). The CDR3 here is CAWEHPLGLGSYEQYF. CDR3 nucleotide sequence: TGTGCCTGGGAACACCCTTTGGGACTGGGCTCCTACGAGCAGTACTTC.

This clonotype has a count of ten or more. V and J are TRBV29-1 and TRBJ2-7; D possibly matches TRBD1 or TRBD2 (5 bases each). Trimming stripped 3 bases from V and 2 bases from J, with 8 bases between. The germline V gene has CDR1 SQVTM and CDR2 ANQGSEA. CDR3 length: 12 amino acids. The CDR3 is CSVDEGPYEQYF. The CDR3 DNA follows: TGCAGCGTTGATGAGGGGCCCTACGAGCAGTACTTC.

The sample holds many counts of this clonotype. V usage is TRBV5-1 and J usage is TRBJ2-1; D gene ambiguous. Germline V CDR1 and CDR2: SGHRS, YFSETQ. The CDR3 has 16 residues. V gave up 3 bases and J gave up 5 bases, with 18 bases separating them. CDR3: CASSSTRVRPNNEQFF. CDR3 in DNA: TGCGCCAGCAGCTCGACTCGGGTGAGGCCGAACAATGAGCAGTTCTTC.

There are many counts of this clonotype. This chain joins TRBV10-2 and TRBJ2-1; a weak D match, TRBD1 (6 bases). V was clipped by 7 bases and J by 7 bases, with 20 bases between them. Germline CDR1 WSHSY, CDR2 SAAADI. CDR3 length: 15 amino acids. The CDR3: CASMGFTGSGNEQFF. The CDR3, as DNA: TGCGCCAGCATGGGTTTTACAGGGTCAGGGAATGAGCAGTTCTTC.